A single T cell receptor (beta chain) is shown here with its context. Profiled with immunoSEQ multiplex PCR; TCRdb holds only in-frame clones, not every one. The sample lists about 330,000 clones, around 90% seen once, with about 4.7% in the top ten. Participants were placed into cohorts based on the clinical history they reported. The sample belongs to a study of blood T cell repertoires in COVID-19. The CDR3 covers 15 residues. V was clipped by 4 bases and J by 2 bases, with 11 bases between them. Germline V gene sequence: CDR1 LGHDT, CDR2 YNNKEL (reference sequence). The chain has TRBV3-1 (or the pseudogene TRBV3-2) and TRBJ2-2; D ambiguous. The TCR sequence derives from a man younger than 45 who had recovered from COVID-19. Sequenced: PBMCs or T cells enriched from blood (not recorded which). DNA for the CDR3: TGTGCCAGCAGCCTATGGCCCCAAAACACCGGGGAGCTGTTTTTT. It codes for CASSLWPQNTGELFF.